This section outlines one T cell receptor (beta chain) sequence together with its context. Its antigen is not identified. Peripheral blood came from all dose cohorts at three timepoints. The data belong to a study of OX40 agonist ivuxolimab in advanced cancers. Overall study context: Patients receiving dose escalation had hepatocellular carcinoma, melanoma, renal cell or head and neck cancer. Anti-PD-1, anti-PD-L1 or anti-CTLA-4 therapy given earlier was allowed, and approximately 40% had some.

J was trimmed by 0 bases and V by 5 bases; bases with no gene match: 9. CDR3 length equals 17 residues. The germline gives CDR1 SEHNR, CDR2 FQNEAQ (reference sequence). Study findings and constraints: CD8+ T cells (on average) carried more expanded clones than CD4+ T cells.

Produced via immunoSEQ multiplex PCR; TCRdb's table is partial and in-frame only. The sample carries around 110,000 clones, 75% to 95% recorded once. The specimen was CD4+ or CD8+ T cells sorted from blood, collected in a trial of the OX40 agonist ivuxolimab. The chain has TRBV7-9 and TRBJ1-2, with 10 bases aligning to TRBD1. This sequence was found in an adult with an advanced solid tumor such as melanoma, head and neck, liver or kidney cancer. The CDR3 is CASSTPGQGLANYGYTF. The DNA of the CDR3 is TGTGCCAGCAGCACACCGGGACAGGGGTTAGCTAACTATGGCTACACCTTC.